This entry lists 31 T cell receptor beta chains sequenced from one sample in a study of Ad26.COV2.S vaccination and SARS-CoV-2 variants. Using immunoSEQ multiplex PCR, the repertoire was profiled, and TCRdb retains in-frame clones only, with some absent. The profile covers 200,000 to 250,000 clones, with more than 75% appearing a single time and over 8.5% taken by the ten largest. Treatment here: some 20 received Ad26.COV2.S at low or high dose, single or two shots; five or six received placebo; per-sample allocation not given. The samples were gathered on day 63 after the first injection of vaccine or placebo. Sequencing used peripheral blood, obtained in a trial of Ad26.COV2.S vaccine versus placebo. The receptors originated from a person aged 18-60 years who received the Ad26.COV2.S COVID-19 vaccine or a placebo.

The V call is TRBV9, the J call TRBJ2-4, with no clear D. Germline lookup yields CDR1 SGDLS and CDR2 YYNGEE. V dropped 2 bases and J dropped 10 bases, with 10 bases sitting between them. The CDR3 loop spans 12 amino acids. CDR3 DNA: TGTGCCAGCAGCGTGGGAAGTGGGATTCAGTACTTC. It specifies CASSVGSGIQYF.

This clone was recorded once. This chain connects TRBV24-1 to TRBJ1-2, with 10 bases aligning to TRBD1. The CDR3 has 13 amino acids. Germline V CDR1 and CDR2: KGHDR, SFDVKD. After removal of 7 bases from V and 7 bases from J, the junction contained 5 bases not matched to a gene. The CDR3 region is CATRKTGGSGYTF. In nucleotides, the CDR3 is TGTGCCACCAGAAAGACAGGGGGCAGTGGCTACACCTTC.

This clone was counted once. CDR3 nucleotide sequence: TGTGCCAGCAGTTACTCGAGCGACCCGGCCGAGCAGTACTTC. It is translated as CASSYSSDPAEQYF. V gene TRBV6-5 combines with J gene TRBJ2-7; D call uncertain. This CDR3 has 14 amino acids. Germline-derived CDR1 and CDR2 are MNHEY and SVGAGI. V was shortened by 0 bases and J by 6 bases, with 12 bases between the two germline ends.

The V call is TRBV18, the J call TRBJ2-1, with 11 bases matching TRBD2. Germline V gene sequence: CDR1 KGHSH, CDR2 LQKENI. The CDR3 has 16 residues. J was trimmed by 4 bases and V by 3 bases; bases with no gene match: 5. The CDR3 spells CASSPTRLAGYNEQFF. As DNA, the CDR3 is TGTGCCAGCTCACCTACTCGACTAGCGGGGTACAATGAGCAGTTCTTC.

This sequence joins TRBV5-8 and TRBJ2-5; 7 bases align to TRBD1. Germline CDR1 is SGHTS and CDR2 is YDEGEE. The CDR3 length is 14 residues. Trimming took 4 bases from V and 3 from J; bases not matched to a gene: 6. The chain's CDR3 is CASSPRDREETQYF. The DNA of the CDR3 is TGTGCCAGCAGCCCCCGGGACAGAGAAGAGACCCAGTACTTC.

As DNA, the CDR3 is TGTGCCAGCACCGAAACCCCAGGGTATGGCTACACCTTC. As protein: CASTETPGYGYTF. The chain is built from TRBV28 and TRBJ1-2; weak D call: TRBD1 (5 bases). The CDR3 consists of 13 residues. V dropped 7 bases and J dropped 5 bases, with 14 bases sitting between them. Germline CDR1 is MDHEN and CDR2 is SYDVKM.

The rearrangement links TRBV7-2 to TRBJ1-4; tentatively, D is TRBD1 (6 bases). Trimming pared 6 bases from V and 7 bases from J, leaving 12 bases between. The CDR3 loop spans 13 amino acids. Germline lookup yields CDR1 SGHTA and CDR2 FQGNSA. The CDR3 reads CASSGTSAEKLFF. Here the CDR3 DNA reads TGTGCCAGCAGTGGGACATCGGCTGAAAAACTGTTTTTT. The full variable domain, with the rest looked up from reference TRBV7-2 and TRBJ1-4, is GAGVSQSPSNKVTEKGKDVELRCDPISGHTALYWYRQSLGQGLEFLIYFQGNSAPDKSGLPSDRFSAERTGGSVSTLTIQRTQQEDSAVYLCASSGTSAEKLFFGSGTQLSVL.

The chain links TRBV28 to TRBJ1-5; the D gene is possibly TRBD1 (5 bases). Deletions cut 3 bases from V and 5 bases from J, with 14 bases between. The CDR3 spans 15 residues. Germline loops: CDR1 MDHEN, CDR2 SYDVKM. The CDR3 region has the DNA TGTGCCAGCAGTTTGGGGGTGGGGCGGGATCAGCCCCAGCATTTT. This encodes CASSLGVGRDQPQHF.

The chain links TRBV25-1 to TRBJ1-5; 9 bases match TRBD1. Germline loops: CDR1 MGHDK, CDR2 SYGVNS. This CDR3 has 17 residues. The V and J ends lost 1 base and 3 bases, in that order; junction bases with no gene match: 7. The CDR3: CASSESGRDRANQPQHF. Written as DNA, the CDR3 is TGTGCCAGCAGTGAATCGGGTAGGGACAGGGCCAATCAGCCCCAGCATTTT.

This chain links TRBV4-3 with TRBJ1-5; D gene ambiguous. The CDR3 sequence is 19 residues long. Germline CDR1 LGHNA, CDR2 YSLEER. The V end was cut by 0 bases, the J end by 0 bases, with 18 bases between. The CDR3, as DNA: TGCGCCAGCAGCCAAGAATGGGTCGGAGGGTGGGATAGCAATCAGCCCCAGCATTTT. Translating gives CASSQEWVGGWDSNQPQHF.

V and J are TRBV29-1 and TRBJ1-1; 8 positions agree with TRBD1. Germline trimming cut 5 bases from V and 1 base from J; bases unmatched to any gene: 3. CDR1 and CDR2 (germline): SQVTM, ANQGSEA. CDR3 size: 13 residues. The CDR3 spells CSVLDRENTEAFF. DNA of the CDR3: TGCAGCGTTCTGGACAGGGAGAACACTGAAGCTTTCTTT.

The gene calls are TRBV19 and TRBJ1-5; D might be TRBD1 (5 bases). The CDR3 runs to 14 residues. Trimming took off 5 bases at V and 11 bases at J, with 19 bases between the two ends. Germline V lookup: CDR1 LNHDA, CDR2 SQIVND (reference sequence). The CDR3 nucleotides read TGTGCCAGTAGTCCCGACAGAGCTCGCGACTCCCAGCATTTT. It encodes CASSPDRARDSQHF.

The gene calls are TRBV19 and TRBJ1-4; D ambiguous. CDR3 length: 17 amino acids. Trimming shortened V by 4 bases and J by 2 bases, and 17 bases separated the two germline ends. Germline V lookup: CDR1 LNHDA, CDR2 SQIVND (reference sequence). CDR3 loop: CASSSATSRTTNEKLFF. For the CDR3, the DNA is TGTGCCAGTAGTAGTGCGACGAGCCGCACGACTAATGAAAAACTGTTTTTT. The variable domain in full, completed from reference TRBV19 and TRBJ1-4, reads DGGITQSPKYLFRKEGQNVTLSCEQNLNHDAMYWYRQDPGQGLRLIYYSQIVNDFQKGDIAEGYSVSREKKESFPLTVTSAQKNPTAFYLCASSSATSRTTNEKLFFGSGTQLSVL.

The chain combines TRBV11-1 with TRBJ2-1, with 10 bases identical to TRBD2. Germline CDR1 is SGHAT and CDR2 is FQDESV (reference sequence). The CDR3 covers 16 residues. V lost 1 base and J lost 4; bases outside the gene matches: 4. The CDR3 reads CASSLEASGGYNEQFF. The CDR3 bases are TGTGCCAGCAGCTTAGAGGCTAGCGGGGGATACAATGAGCAGTTCTTC.

V gene TRBV7-6 combines with J gene TRBJ2-1, with 7 positions matching TRBD2. Trimming took 8 bases from V and 0 from J; bases not matched to a gene: 7. Germline V gives CDR1 SGHVS, CDR2 FNYEAQ. The CDR3 contains 15 residues. The CDR3 sequence: CASGGGFPSYNEQFF. The CDR3, as DNA: TGTGCCAGCGGGGGGGGGTTCCCCTCCTACAATGAGCAGTTCTTC. The variable domain in full, completed from reference TRBV7-6 and TRBJ2-1, reads GAGVSQSPRYKVTKRGQDVALRCDPISGHVSLYWYRQALGQGPEFLTYFNYEAQQDKSGLPNDRFSAERPEGSISTLTIQRTEQRDSAMYRCASGGGFPSYNEQFFGPGTRLTVL.

V is TRBV11-3 and J is TRBJ2-3; the match to TRBD1 covers 11 bases. V was clipped by 5 bases and J by 1 base; unmatched bases: 8. Germline loops: CDR1 SGHNT, CDR2 YENEEA. The CDR3 is made up of 17 amino acids. The CDR3, as DNA: TGTGCCAGCAGCCAATTACCGGGACAGGGGGGCACAGATACGCAGTATTTT. Its translation is CASSQLPGQGGTDTQYF.

The J gene is TRBJ2-5, the V gene TRBV13; D is uncertain. CDR1 is PRHDT and CDR2 is FYEKMQ in the germline V gene (reference sequence). Trimming took 2 bases from V and 2 from J, leaving 12 bases between them. The CDR3 spans 15 residues. The CDR3 bases are TGTGCCAGCAGCTTATCCCTAGGAGATCAAGAGACCCAGTACTTC. Residues: CASSLSLGDQETQYF.

This chain links TRBV2 with TRBJ2-2; TRBD2 agrees at 10 bases. This CDR3 comprises 16 residues. V was clipped by 6 bases and J by 4 bases; unmatched bases: 8. CDR1 SNHLY and CDR2 FYNNEI come from the germline V gene. The CDR3 sequence is CASRATSGVGTGELFF. The CDR3 DNA sequence: TGTGCCAGCAGGGCAACTAGCGGGGTGGGCACCGGGGAGCTGTTTTTT.

J is TRBJ1-2 and V is TRBV18, with D perhaps TRBD1 (5 bases). The germline CDR1 and CDR2 sequences are KGHSH and LQKENI. The ends were cut back, 3 bases at V and 4 bases at J, with 9 bases in the middle. This CDR3 has 13 amino acids. The CDR3 DNA reads TGTGCCAGCTCACCGGACACCATCTATGGCTACACCTTC. Protein sequence: CASSPDTIYGYTF.

The V and J genes are TRBV28 and TRBJ2-6; 7 bases map to TRBD1. CDR1 is MDHEN and CDR2 is SYDVKM in the germline V gene. V lost 6 bases to trimming and J lost 0 bases; unmatched junction nucleotides: 8. The CDR3 is made up of 17 amino acids. The CDR3 loop is CASSPRQGISGANVLTF. In nucleotides, the CDR3 is TGTGCCAGCAGCCCTAGACAGGGAATCTCTGGGGCCAACGTCCTGACTTTC.

This sequence joins TRBV29-1 and TRBJ2-7; no definite D call. The CDR3 spans 11 residues. From germline, CDR1 is SQVTM and CDR2 ANQGSEA. The V end was cut by 7 bases, the J end by 3 bases, with 10 bases between. This CDR3 is CSAIMVYEQYF. CDR3 DNA sequence: TGCAGCGCTATCATGGTCTACGAGCAGTACTTC.

The CDR3 DNA sequence: TGTGCCAGCAGTCGTACCCCGGGACAGGGAACTGGAAACACCATATATTTT. Its translation is CASSRTPGQGTGNTIYF. The V gene is TRBV27, the J gene TRBJ1-3; 9 bases align to TRBD1. J gave up 2 bases and V 5 bases, and 10 bases lay outside the gene matches. The CDR3 sequence is 17 residues long. Germline V lookup: CDR1 MNHEY, CDR2 SMNVEV (reference sequence).

The chain combines TRBV6-6 with TRBJ2-1, with D uncertain. CDR3 length: 11 amino acids. Trimming cost V 11 bases and J 3 bases, with 8 bases left between them. Germline CDR1 reads MNHNY; CDR2 reads SVGAGI (reference sequence). The CDR3 region has the DNA TGTGCCTGCACGGGCTACAATGAGCAGTTCTTC. Residues: CACTGYNEQFF.

This chain uses TRBV7-9 with TRBJ1-3; unclear D gene. This CDR3 has 15 residues. The germline V gene encodes CDR1 SEHNR and CDR2 FQNEAQ (reference sequence). V lost 5 bases and J lost 0, with 11 bases in between. CDR3 DNA: TGTGCCAGCAGCCCCACTCGGGACTCTGGAAACACCATATATTTT. Its protein product is CASSPTRDSGNTIYF.

The genes are TRBV27 and TRBJ2-7; the match to TRBD1 covers 7 bases. This CDR3 is 15 amino acids long. Germline CDR1 is MNHEY and CDR2 is SMNVEV (reference sequence). The junction had 9 bases not matched to a gene; V was cut back by 5 bases and J by 2 bases. Here the CDR3 reads CASSRPGTAAYEQYF. For the CDR3, the DNA is TGTGCCAGCAGTCGACCCGGGACAGCAGCCTACGAGCAGTACTTC.

The chain links TRBV5-1 to TRBJ2-3, with 10 bases lining up with TRBD2. V shed 2 bases, J shed 0 bases, and the junction held 3 bases outside the gene matches. The CDR3 length is 16 residues. CDR1 is SGHRS, CDR2 YFSETQ, per germline. Written as DNA, the CDR3 is TGCGCCAGCAGCTTCCAACTAGCGGGGAGCACAGATACGCAGTATTTT. Amino acids: CASSFQLAGSTDTQYF.

The gene calls are TRBV9 and TRBJ2-7, with D uncertain. The CDR3 has 15 amino acids. Trimming removed 0 bases at V and 6 bases at J, with 16 bases between. Germline V gene sequence: CDR1 SGDLS, CDR2 YYNGEE. CDR3 in DNA: TGTGCCAGCAGCGTAGCTCAGGCGCTTGGAGCCGAGCAGTACTTC. It translates to CASSVAQALGAEQYF. Filled out from reference TRBV9 and TRBJ2-7, the complete variable domain reads DSGVTQTPKHLITATGQRVTLRCSPRSGDLSVYWYQQSLDQGLQFLIQYYNGEERAKGNILERFSAQQFPDLHSELNLSSLELGDSALYFCASSVAQALGAEQYFGPGTRLTVT.

V gene TRBV24-1 combines with J gene TRBJ2-2, with 12 bases that match TRBD2. CDR1 and CDR2 from the germline V gene are KGHDR and SFDVKD. Losses at the gene ends were 4 bases for V and 5 bases for J; bases not matched to a gene: 7. The CDR3 is 17 residues long. The CDR3 DNA follows: TGTGCCACCAGTGACCGACTAGCGGGGGCCAGTACCGGGGAGCTGTTTTTT. This translates into CATSDRLAGASTGELFF.

This clone was detected a few times. The chain has TRBV7-3 and TRBJ2-1; 12 nucleotides match TRBD2. Germline lookup yields CDR1 SGHTA and CDR2 FQGTGA. The V and J ends lost 5 bases and 7 bases, in that order; junction bases with no gene match: 6. The CDR3 is made up of 15 amino acids. The CDR3 sequence is CASSPTSGGWNEQFF. In DNA, the CDR3 is TGTGCCAGCAGCCCAACTAGCGGGGGGTGGAATGAGCAGTTCTTC.

The V and J genes are TRBV3-1 (or the pseudogene TRBV3-2) and TRBJ1-5; D gene uncertain. The length of the CDR3 is 14 residues. Germline CDR1 LGHDT, CDR2 YNNKEL (reference sequence). Deletions cut 4 bases from V and 1 base from J, with 8 bases between. The CDR3 here is CASSLGWSNQPQHF. The DNA of the CDR3 is TGTGCCAGCAGCCTAGGGTGGAGCAATCAGCCCCAGCATTTT.

V is TRBV9 and J is TRBJ2-3, with 8 bases lining up with TRBD2. V shed 3 bases and J 3 bases; nucleotides not matched to a gene: 9. CDR1 is SGDLS, CDR2 YYNGEE, per germline. The CDR3 spans 16 residues. The chain's CDR3 is CASSASGGRSTDTQYF. Here the CDR3 DNA reads TGTGCCAGCAGCGCGTCGGGAGGGAGATCTACAGATACGCAGTATTTT.